These 4 T cell receptor beta chains share one sample of origin, sequenced in a study of OX40 agonist ivuxolimab in advanced cancers. Library generation was performed with the immunoSEQ multiplex PCR assay. This immuneACCESS table, as held by TCRdb, lists in-frame sequences with V and J called but not all clones. Of the missing ones, under half trace to an unresolved V gene in checked studies; the others have no known cause. The sample table contains roughly 25,000 clones; only one count was recorded for 65% to 85% of them. Of the sample, roughly a sixth is held by the ten largest clones. Here the sequenced sample was CD4+ or CD8+ T cells sorted from blood, taken in a trial of the OX40 agonist ivuxolimab. The origin of the receptors is an adult with an advanced solid tumor such as melanoma, head and neck, liver or kidney cancer.

The chain employs TRBV28 and TRBJ2-7; TRBD1 is a possible D gene (5 bases). Trimming left V 3 bases short and J 6 bases short, with 15 bases between. The germline V gene encodes CDR1 MDHEN and CDR2 SYDVKM. The CDR3 length is 14 residues. The CDR3 region is CASSFNSLGPEQYF. In DNA form, the CDR3 reads TGTGCCAGCAGTTTTAACTCCTTGGGGCCCGAGCAGTACTTC.

The chain carries TRBV5-6 and TRBJ1-2, with D maybe TRBD1 (6 bases). The germline V and J ends were trimmed by 4 bases and 3 bases, with 19 bases remaining between them. The CDR3 runs 16 residues. From germline, CDR1 is SGHDT and CDR2 YYEEEE. The CDR3 bases are TGTGCCAGCAGCCCGCTAAGTACAGGGTTTGACTATGGCTACACCTTC. This sequence encodes CASSPLSTGFDYGYTF.

The chain has TRBV9 and TRBJ1-4, with D possibly being TRBD1 (6 bases). Germline CDR1 reads SGDLS; CDR2 reads YYNGEE. V gave up 1 base and J gave up 7 bases, with 14 bases separating them. This CDR3 comprises 15 residues. The CDR3 bases are TGTGCCAGCAGCGTAACAGGGTGGGGAGGTGAAAAACTGTTTTTT. Amino acids: CASSVTGWGGEKLFF.

The sample holds a few counts of this clone. J is TRBJ1-5 and V is TRBV10-3, with TRBD1 matching 8 bases. This CDR3 region has 14 residues. CDR1 ENHRY and CDR2 SYGVKD come from the germline V gene. The trim removed 6 bases at V and 5 bases at J, leaving 6 bases unmatched. CDR3: CAIRDRDGHQPQHF. CDR3 DNA sequence: TGTGCCATCAGGGACAGGGATGGGCATCAGCCCCAGCATTTT.